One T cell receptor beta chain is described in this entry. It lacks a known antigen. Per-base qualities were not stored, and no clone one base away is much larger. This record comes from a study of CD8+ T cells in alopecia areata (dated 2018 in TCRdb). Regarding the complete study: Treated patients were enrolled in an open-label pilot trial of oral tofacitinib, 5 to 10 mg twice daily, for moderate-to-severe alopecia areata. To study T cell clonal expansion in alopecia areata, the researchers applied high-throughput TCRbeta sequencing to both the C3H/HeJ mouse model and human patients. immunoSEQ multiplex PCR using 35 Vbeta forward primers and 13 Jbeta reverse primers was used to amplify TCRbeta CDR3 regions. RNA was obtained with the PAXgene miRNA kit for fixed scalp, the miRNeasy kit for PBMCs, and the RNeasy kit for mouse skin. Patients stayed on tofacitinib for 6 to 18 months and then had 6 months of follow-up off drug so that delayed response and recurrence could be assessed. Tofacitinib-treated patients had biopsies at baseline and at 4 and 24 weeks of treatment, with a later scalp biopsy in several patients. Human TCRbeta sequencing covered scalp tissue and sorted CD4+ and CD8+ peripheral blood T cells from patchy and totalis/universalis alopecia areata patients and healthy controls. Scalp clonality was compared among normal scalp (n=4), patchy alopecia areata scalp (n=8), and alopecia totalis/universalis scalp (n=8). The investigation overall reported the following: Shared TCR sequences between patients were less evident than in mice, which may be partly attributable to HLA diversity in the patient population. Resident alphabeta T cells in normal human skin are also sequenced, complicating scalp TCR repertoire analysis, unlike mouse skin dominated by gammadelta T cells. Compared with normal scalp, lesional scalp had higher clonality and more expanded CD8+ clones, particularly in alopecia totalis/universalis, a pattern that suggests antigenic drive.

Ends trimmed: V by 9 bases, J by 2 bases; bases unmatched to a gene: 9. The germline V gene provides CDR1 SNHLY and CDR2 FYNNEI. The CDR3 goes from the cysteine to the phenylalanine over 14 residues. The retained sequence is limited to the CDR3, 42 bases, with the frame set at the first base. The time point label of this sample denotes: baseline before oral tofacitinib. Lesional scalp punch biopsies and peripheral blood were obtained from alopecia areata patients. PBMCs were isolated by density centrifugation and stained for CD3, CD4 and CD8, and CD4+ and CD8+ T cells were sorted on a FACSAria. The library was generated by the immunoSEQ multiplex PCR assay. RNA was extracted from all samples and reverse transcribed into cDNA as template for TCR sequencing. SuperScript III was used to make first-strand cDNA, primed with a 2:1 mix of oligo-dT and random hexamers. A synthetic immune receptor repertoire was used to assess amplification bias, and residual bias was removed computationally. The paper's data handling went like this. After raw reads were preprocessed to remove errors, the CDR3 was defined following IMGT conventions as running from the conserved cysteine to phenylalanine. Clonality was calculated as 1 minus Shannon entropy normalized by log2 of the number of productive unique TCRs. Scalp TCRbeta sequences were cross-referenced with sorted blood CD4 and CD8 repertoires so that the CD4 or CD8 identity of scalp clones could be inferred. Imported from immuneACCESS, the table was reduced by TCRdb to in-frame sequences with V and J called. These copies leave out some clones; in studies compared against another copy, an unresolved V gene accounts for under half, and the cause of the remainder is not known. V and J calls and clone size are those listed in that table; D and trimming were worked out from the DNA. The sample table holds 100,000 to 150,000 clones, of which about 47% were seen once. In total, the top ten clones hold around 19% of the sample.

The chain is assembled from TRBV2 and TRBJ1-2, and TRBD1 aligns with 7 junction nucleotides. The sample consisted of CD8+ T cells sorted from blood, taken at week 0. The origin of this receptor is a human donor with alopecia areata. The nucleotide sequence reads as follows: TGTGCCAGGGGACAGAGCATTTCCAACTATGGCTACACCTTC. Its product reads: CARGQSISNYGYTF.